The source of this T cell receptor beta chain is a study of blood T cells in healthy people across ages. General study results and limits: Getting older went along with TCR beta diversity per million T cells dropping roughly linearly.

Regarding this clonotype: Its target is not known.

With a J-beta primer mix and a sample-barcoded 5' primer, a second PCR ran roughly 7 to 11 cycles. TCRdb re-called the 5' RACE reads with MiXCR, one entry per CDR3 protein. This sample has 550,000 to 650,000 distinct CDR3 sequences, with about 30% found just once. From germline, CDR1 is SGHRS and CDR2 YFSETQ. CDR3 length equals 14 residues. J was trimmed by 10 bases and V by 6 bases; bases with no gene match: 11. This TCR derives from a woman over 75 in good health. The sample taken for sequencing was blood. This chain links TRBV5-1 with TRBJ2-1; TRBD1 matches 9 bases. The CDR3 here is CASTTGTGSREQFF. The CDR3 region has the DNA TGCGCCAGCACCACCGGGACAGGGAGCCGAGAGCAGTTCTTC. The full variable domain, rest sourced from reference TRBV5-1 and TRBJ2-1, is KAGVTQTPRYLIKTRGQQVTLSCSPISGHRSVSWYQQTPGQGLQFLFEYFSETQRNKGNFPGRFSGRQFSNSRSEMNVSTLELGDSALYLCASTTGTGSREQFFGPGTRLTVL.